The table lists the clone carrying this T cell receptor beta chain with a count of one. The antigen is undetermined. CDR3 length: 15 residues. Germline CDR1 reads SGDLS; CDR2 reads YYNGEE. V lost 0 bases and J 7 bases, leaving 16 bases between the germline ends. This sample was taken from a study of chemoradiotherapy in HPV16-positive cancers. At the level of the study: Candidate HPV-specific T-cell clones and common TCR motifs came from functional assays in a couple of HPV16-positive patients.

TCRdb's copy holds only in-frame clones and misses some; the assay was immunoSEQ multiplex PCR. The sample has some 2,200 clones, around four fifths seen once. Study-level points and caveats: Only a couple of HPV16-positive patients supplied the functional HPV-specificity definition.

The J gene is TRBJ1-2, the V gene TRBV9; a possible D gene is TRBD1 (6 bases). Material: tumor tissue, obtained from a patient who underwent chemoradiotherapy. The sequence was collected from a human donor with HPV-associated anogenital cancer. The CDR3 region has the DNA TGTGCCAGCAGCGTAGAGCGAGGGCAGGGGTTTGGCTACACCTTC. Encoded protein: CASSVERGQGFGYTF.